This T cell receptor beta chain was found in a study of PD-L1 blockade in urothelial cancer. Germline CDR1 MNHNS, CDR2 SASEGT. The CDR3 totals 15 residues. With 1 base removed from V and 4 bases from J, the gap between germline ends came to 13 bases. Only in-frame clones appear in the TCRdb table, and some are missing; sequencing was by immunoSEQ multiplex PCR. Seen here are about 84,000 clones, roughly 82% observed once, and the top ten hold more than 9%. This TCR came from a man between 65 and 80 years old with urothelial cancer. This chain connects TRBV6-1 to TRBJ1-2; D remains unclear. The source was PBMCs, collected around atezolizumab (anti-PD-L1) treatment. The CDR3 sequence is CASSEGENGGYGYTF. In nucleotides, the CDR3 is TGTGCCAGCAGTGAAGGGGAGAACGGTGGCTATGGCTACACCTTC.